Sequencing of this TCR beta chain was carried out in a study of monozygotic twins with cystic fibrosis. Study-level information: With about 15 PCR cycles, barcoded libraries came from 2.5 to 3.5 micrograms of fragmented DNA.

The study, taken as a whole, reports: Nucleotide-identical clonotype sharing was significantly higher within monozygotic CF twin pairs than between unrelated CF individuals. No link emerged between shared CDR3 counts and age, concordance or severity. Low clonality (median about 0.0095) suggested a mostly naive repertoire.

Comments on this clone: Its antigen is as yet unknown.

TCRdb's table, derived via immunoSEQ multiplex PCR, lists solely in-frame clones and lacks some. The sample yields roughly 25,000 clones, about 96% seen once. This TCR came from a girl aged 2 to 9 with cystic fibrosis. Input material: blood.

The CDR3 DNA reads as TGTGCCATAGCCAAGGACTATTACACCGGGGAGCTGTTTTTT. The encoded protein is CAIAKDYYTGELFF. This chain joins TRBV15 and TRBJ2-2; TRBD2 might be the D (6 bases). Germline V gives CDR1 LNHNV, CDR2 YYDKDF (reference sequence). CDR3 length: 14 amino acids. V lost 10 bases and J lost 3, with 15 bases in between.